What follows is one T cell receptor beta chain and its context. Its target is not known. The data belong to a study of OX40 agonist ivuxolimab in advanced cancers. About the study: Dose-escalation patients' cancers were hepatocellular carcinoma, melanoma, renal cell or head and neck cancer. Earlier anti-PD-1, anti-PD-L1 or anti-CTLA-4 therapy was permitted; under 50% had received some.

Peripheral blood came from all dose cohorts at three timepoints. Study-wide results and caveats: Antigen specificity of clonally expanded peripheral T cells was not established.

Measured with immunoSEQ multiplex PCR; TCRdb has only the in-frame clones, and not every one. The table lists 65,000 to 95,000 clones, approximately 88% of them singletons. The CDR3 consists of 14 residues. Germline V CDR1 and CDR2: SEHNR, FQNEAQ (reference sequence). This chain connects TRBV7-9 to TRBJ2-5, with a tentative D call TRBD2 (5 bases). The end of the DNA fits TRBJ2-7 better, so the J call may be wrong. The sequences come from CD4+ or CD8+ T cells sorted from blood, collected in a trial of the OX40 agonist ivuxolimab. This receptor was identified in an adult with an advanced solid tumor such as melanoma, head and neck, liver or kidney cancer. The DNA for the CDR3 is TGTGCCAGCAGCTGGGAGTCAGCCCGTGACGAGCAGTACTTC. Translated, it gives CASSWESARDEQYF.